This passage covers 29 T cell receptor beta chains from one sample sequenced in a study of T cell responses to AZD1222 COVID-19 vaccine. The data were produced by immunoSEQ multiplex PCR, yet TCRdb's version contains in-frame clones alone and is incomplete. Found here are more than 75,000 clones, around 92% of them singletons; the top ten hold around 5.2%. The sequences come from peripheral blood, collected on day 0 of AZD1222 vaccination. The receptors derive from an adult in good health.

The CDR3 protein is CASSSQGASVGEQFF. The CDR3 nucleotides are TGTGCCAGCAGCTCACAGGGGGCTAGCGTAGGTGAGCAGTTCTTC. The chain is built from TRBV7-3 and TRBJ2-1, with 9 nucleotides matching TRBD1. There are 15 residues in the CDR3. Germline V gives CDR1 SGHTA, CDR2 FQGTGA. J lost 9 bases, V lost 4 bases, and 10 bases had no gene match.

The chain carries TRBV15 and TRBJ2-3; no definite D call. V lost 0 bases to trimming and J lost 2 bases, with 6 bases between them. The CDR3 runs 14 residues. CDR1 and CDR2 (germline): LNHNV, YYDKDF (reference sequence). Written as DNA, the CDR3 is TGTGCCACCAGCAGAGATGACTCCACAGATACGCAGTATTTT. Protein: CATSRDDSTDTQYF.

The gene calls are TRBV5-1 and TRBJ2-1; TRBD2 aligns across 7 bases. CDR1 and CDR2 from the germline V gene are SGHRS and YFSETQ. The CDR3 spans 16 residues. V gave up 0 bases and J gave up 2 bases; unmatched junction bases: 5. The CDR3 nucleotides are TGCGCCAGCAGCTTGGGCTCACTAGCGACCTACAATGAGCAGTTCTTC. This translates into CASSLGSLATYNEQFF.

The chain recombines TRBV6-5 with TRBJ2-7, with 10 bases lining up with TRBD2. V dropped 0 bases and J dropped 3; count of bases not matched to a gene: 2. CDR1 and CDR2 from the germline V gene are MNHEY and SVGAGI. The CDR3 loop spans 15 amino acids. The DNA of the CDR3 is TGTGCCAGCAGTTACTCCGTAGCGGGAGGCTACGAGCAGTACTTC. This sequence encodes CASSYSVAGGYEQYF.

The J gene is TRBJ1-6, the V gene TRBV4-2; 9 nucleotides align to TRBD1. The V segment lost 1 base and the J segment 7 bases; nucleotides outside the gene matches: 5. The CDR3 has 16 residues. Germline V gives CDR1 LGHNA, CDR2 YNFKEQ. The DNA for the CDR3 is TGTGCCAGCAGCCAAGGAGACGGACAGGGGAATTCACCCCTCCACTTT. This translates into CASSQGDGQGNSPLHF.

The chain couples TRBV19 to TRBJ2-7; D call uncertain. The CDR3 loop spans 14 amino acids. Germline CDR1 LNHDA, CDR2 SQIVND (reference sequence). The V end was cut by 4 bases, the J end by 2 bases, with 12 bases between. The chain's CDR3 is CASSRDKRAYEQYF. DNA of the CDR3: TGTGCCAGTAGTAGAGACAAGAGAGCCTACGAGCAGTACTTC. The full variable domain, in which reference TRBV19 and TRBJ2-7 provide the parts outside the CDR3, is DGGITQSPKYLFRKEGQNVTLSCEQNLNHDAMYWYRQDPGQGLRLIYYSQIVNDFQKGDIAEGYSVSREKKESFPLTVTSAQKNPTAFYLCASSRDKRAYEQYFGPGTRLTVT.

The chain is built from TRBV6-4 and TRBJ2-3; the match to TRBD2 covers 11 bases. Germline CDR1 is MRHNA and CDR2 is SNTAGT. CDR3 length: 15 residues. The junction had 4 bases not matched to a gene; V was cut back by 5 bases and J by 3 bases. CDR3 amino acids: CASSNTSGSTDTQYF. The CDR3 DNA reads TGTGCCAGCAGTAACACTAGCGGGAGTACAGATACGCAGTATTTT.

The count of this clone is one. The rearrangement joins TRBV27 to TRBJ1-1; 7 positions agree with TRBD1. The germline V gene has CDR1 MNHEY and CDR2 SMNVEV (reference sequence). The CDR3 extends over 14 amino acids. V gave up 7 bases and J gave up 3 bases; unmatched junction bases: 8. In DNA, the CDR3 is TGTGCCAGCAAACTAGGGGGCGCATACACTGAAGCTTTCTTT. Protein: CASKLGGAYTEAFF.

The V call is TRBV7-9, the J call TRBJ2-7; D might be TRBD1 or TRBD2, each matching 5 bases. The CDR3 has 18 residues. Germline V gene lookup returns CDR1 SEHNR and CDR2 FQNEAQ (reference sequence). Trimming removed 5 bases from V and 3 bases from J, with 26 bases in between. The CDR3, as DNA: TGTGCCAGCAGCCATGGGCAGGGTGAGAGGGACCCCCGCTACGAGCAGTACTTC. This gives the protein CASSHGQGERDPRYEQYF.

This chain uses TRBV15 with TRBJ1-1, with 7 bases aligning to TRBD1. There are 14 residues in the CDR3. J lost 4 bases, V lost 2 bases, and 4 bases had no gene match. Germline CDR1 and CDR2: LNHNV and YYDKDF (reference sequence). As DNA, the CDR3 is TGTGCCACCAGCAGAAATTCAGGGGGCACTGAAGCTTTCTTT. This sequence encodes CATSRNSGGTEAFF.

V usage is TRBV5-8 and J usage is TRBJ2-1, with D possibly called TRBD1 or TRBD2 (5 bases each). Germline assignment: CDR1 SGHTS and CDR2 YDEGEE. CDR3 length: 16 amino acids. The V gene lost 1 base and the J gene lost 0 bases, with 11 bases spanning the gap. DNA of the CDR3: TGTGCCAGCAGCTTGTCCGGGGCCAGCTCCTACAATGAGCAGTTCTTC. Translated: CASSLSGASSYNEQFF.

This sequence joins TRBV21-1 and TRBJ2-1; TRBD2, the D gene given by the table, was not confirmed from the DNA. TRBV21-1 is a pseudogene locus. There are 16 residues in the CDR3. The CDR3 sequence: CASSKAAGGPGNEQFF. The CDR3 DNA is TGTGCCAGCAGCAAAGCAGCGGGAGGGCCTGGCAATGAGCAGTTCTTC.

CDR3 nucleotides: TGTGCCTGGAGTCAGGGGGTTGCAACTAATGAAAAACTGTTTTTT. This encodes CAWSQGVATNEKLFF. The chain joins TRBV30 to TRBJ1-4; 7 positions agree with TRBD1. The J segment lost 0 bases and the V segment lost 2 bases, leaving 3 bases of the junction unmatched. The CDR3 runs to 15 residues. Germline V gives CDR1 GTSNPN, CDR2 SVGIG (reference sequence).

This clone was counted once. V gene TRBV4-2 combines with J gene TRBJ1-6; 7 bases line up with TRBD1. This CDR3 spans 19 amino acids. V was clipped by 0 bases and J by 9 bases; unmatched bases: 17. In germline, CDR1 is LGHNA, CDR2 YNFKEQ. The CDR3 loop reads CASSQDSPLLQGRRSPLHF. Here the CDR3 DNA reads TGTGCCAGCAGCCAAGATAGCCCTTTATTACAGGGGCGGCGTTCACCCCTCCACTTT.

The rearrangement joins TRBV28 to TRBJ1-4, with D perhaps matching TRBD1 (6 bases). The CDR3 runs to 16 residues. Germline V gene sequence: CDR1 MDHEN, CDR2 SYDVKM. The V gene lost 2 bases and the J gene lost 3 bases, with 13 bases spanning the gap. CDR3 amino acids: CASSLRGHGANEKLFF. The CDR3 region has the DNA TGTGCCAGCAGTTTACGGGGGCACGGGGCTAATGAAAAACTGTTTTTT.

The V and J genes are TRBV18 and TRBJ1-6; tentative D call: TRBD1 (5 bases). V shed 3 bases and J shed 4 bases, with 7 bases lying between them. Germline lookup yields CDR1 KGHSH and CDR2 LQKENI. CDR3 length: 14 residues. In nucleotides, the CDR3 is TGTGCCAGCTCACCGACAGATTATAATTCACCCCTCCACTTT. It codes for CASSPTDYNSPLHF.

V is TRBV30 and J is TRBJ2-7, with 7 bases matching TRBD2. Germline V gives CDR1 GTSNPN, CDR2 SVGIG (reference sequence). This CDR3 has 14 residues. J gave up 2 bases and V 4 bases, and 8 bases lay outside the gene matches. The DNA for the CDR3 is TGTGCCTGGATGGCTAGCGGATTTCCCTACGAGCAGTACTTC. Translation: CAWMASGFPYEQYF. The entire variable domain, with the rest obtained from reference TRBV30 and TRBJ2-7, is as follows: SQTIHQWPATLVQPVGSPLSLECTVEGTSNPNLYWYRQAAGRGLQLLFYSVGIGQISSEVPQNLSASRPQDRQFILSSKKLLLSDSGFYLCAWMASGFPYEQYFGPGTRLTVT.

The chain is built from TRBV2 and TRBJ1-6, with unresolved D. Trimming left V 7 bases short and J 4 bases short, with 11 bases between. The CDR3 is made up of 14 amino acids. CDR1 SNHLY and CDR2 FYNNEI come from the germline V gene. This CDR3 reads CASTQKIYNSPLHF. The CDR3 DNA is TGTGCCAGCACCCAAAAGATTTATAATTCACCCCTCCACTTT.

V is TRBV28 and J is TRBJ2-7, with D perhaps TRBD1 (5 bases). The CDR3 contains 12 residues. The V gene lost 7 bases and the J gene lost 6 bases, with 13 bases spanning the gap. Per germline, CDR1 MDHEN and CDR2 SYDVKM. The CDR3 DNA is TGTGCCAGCACCCAAGGGGTAGTCGAGCAGTACTTC. Its translation: CASTQGVVEQYF.

The genes are TRBV6-2 or TRBV6-3 and TRBJ2-1; 9 nucleotides align to TRBD2. The germline CDR1 and CDR2 sequences are MNHEY and SVGEGT. The CDR3 is made up of 15 amino acids. Losses at the gene ends were 4 bases for V and 8 bases for J; bases not matched to a gene: 9. The CDR3 loop is CASSSPGLAPHEQFF. CDR3 nucleotides: TGTGCCAGCAGTTCTCCGGGACTAGCCCCCCATGAGCAGTTCTTC.

V gene TRBV6-5 combines with J gene TRBJ1-1; D perhaps matches TRBD1 (5 bases). The V end lost 10 bases, the J end lost 7 bases, and 10 bases lay between the germline ends. The CDR3 has 10 residues. CDR1 and CDR2 (germline): MNHEY, SVGAGI. The CDR3 DNA reads TGTGCCATGCTGGGGGGTGAAGCTTTCTTT. Translated: CAMLGGEAFF.

This chain joins TRBV28 and TRBJ1-4; D not certain. The CDR3 covers 13 residues. Germline CDR1 reads MDHEN; CDR2 reads SYDVKM. Trimming pared 8 bases from V and 5 bases from J, leaving 12 bases between. The CDR3 spells CASGRRANEKLFF. CDR3 DNA: TGTGCCAGCGGGCGACGAGCAAATGAAAAACTGTTTTTT.

On this clone: This sample also contains other DNA sequences that code for the same CDR3. The V call is TRBV27, the J call TRBJ2-5; TRBD2 is a possible D gene (5 bases). The V end lost 3 bases, the J end lost 5 bases, and 10 bases lay between the germline ends. Germline V gene lookup returns CDR1 MNHEY and CDR2 SMNVEV (reference sequence). The CDR3 runs 13 residues. The CDR3 loop is CASSFRGAETQYF. The CDR3 nucleotides are TGTGCCAGCAGTTTCCGGGGAGCGGAGACCCAGTACTTC.

CDR3 coding DNA: TGTGCCAGCAGCCAAGTTAGCGGGAGGGCCCAGTACTTC. Its protein product is CASSQVSGRAQYF. The chain is built from TRBV3-1 (or the pseudogene TRBV3-2) and TRBJ2-7, with TRBD2 matching 11 bases. With V trimmed by 1 base and J by 10 bases, 3 bases remained unmatched. CDR1 and CDR2 from the germline V gene are LGHDT and YNNKEL (reference sequence). This CDR3 is 13 amino acids long.

The rearrangement links TRBV28 to TRBJ1-3; no reliable D call. The CDR3 totals 14 residues. Trimming took 0 bases from V and 2 from J, leaving 5 bases between them. CDR1 and CDR2 from the germline V gene are MDHEN and SYDVKM. CDR3 nucleotide sequence: TGTGCCAGCAGTTTATGGTCCGCTGGAAACACCATATATTTT. Its protein is CASSLWSAGNTIYF. Based on the CDR3 plus reference TRBV28 and TRBJ1-3, the full variable domain is DVKVTQSSRYLVKRTGEKVFLECVQDMDHENMFWYRQDPGLGLRLIYFSYDVKMKEKGDIPEGYSVSREKKERFSLILESASTNQTSMYLCASSLWSAGNTIYFGEGSWLTVV.

The J gene is TRBJ1-1, the V gene TRBV5-1; no clear D. The CDR3 spans 15 residues. Germline CDR1 SGHRS, CDR2 YFSETQ. The V end was cut by 0 bases, the J end by 1 base, with 10 bases between. CDR3 amino acids: CASSLVPSRNTEAFF. The CDR3 bases are TGCGCCAGCAGCTTGGTTCCGTCCAGGAACACTGAAGCTTTCTTT.

This clone was counted a single time. This chain joins TRBV19 and TRBJ1-2, with TRBD1 identical over 9 bases. CDR1 LNHDA and CDR2 SQIVND come from the germline V gene (reference sequence). V lost 5 bases, J lost 7 bases, and 5 bases stayed unmatched. CDR3 length: 13 residues. The chain's CDR3 is CASSWGQGAGYTF. The CDR3 DNA reads TGTGCCAGTAGTTGGGGACAGGGAGCTGGCTACACCTTC.

The chain recombines TRBV28 with TRBJ1-2; a possible D gene is TRBD1 (6 bases). CDR3 length: 14 residues. The germline V gene encodes CDR1 MDHEN and CDR2 SYDVKM. With 3 bases removed from V and 5 bases from J, the gap between germline ends came to 13 bases. CDR3 coding DNA: TGTGCCAGCAGTTTCCGAACAGGGCGTTATGGCTACACCTTC. It specifies CASSFRTGRYGYTF.

The rearrangement joins TRBV15 to TRBJ1-1, with 10 nucleotides matching TRBD1. V lost 1 base and J lost 1; bases outside the gene matches: 6. This CDR3 is 17 amino acids long. Germline CDR1 reads LNHNV; CDR2 reads YYDKDF (reference sequence). This CDR3 is CATSRGGQGVWNTEAFF. DNA for the CDR3: TGTGCCACCAGCAGAGGCGGACAGGGGGTCTGGAACACTGAAGCTTTCTTT.